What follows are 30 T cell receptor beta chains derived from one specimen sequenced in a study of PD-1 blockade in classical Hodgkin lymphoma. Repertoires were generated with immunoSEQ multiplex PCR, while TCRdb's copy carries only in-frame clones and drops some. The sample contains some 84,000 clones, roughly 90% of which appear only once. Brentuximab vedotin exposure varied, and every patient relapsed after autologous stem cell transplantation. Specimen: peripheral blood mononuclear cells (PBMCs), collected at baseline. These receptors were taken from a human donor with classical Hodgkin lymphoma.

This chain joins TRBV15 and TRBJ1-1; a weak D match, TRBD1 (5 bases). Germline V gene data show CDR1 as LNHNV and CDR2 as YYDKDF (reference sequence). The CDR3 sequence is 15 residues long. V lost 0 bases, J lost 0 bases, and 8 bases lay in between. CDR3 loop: CATSRDEGMNTEAFF. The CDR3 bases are TGTGCCACCAGCAGAGACGAGGGGATGAACACTGAAGCTTTCTTT.

The CDR3 here is CASSEALGLGRDSYEQYF. The DNA for the CDR3 is TGTGCCAGCAGTGAAGCGCTTGGCTTGGGAAGGGACTCCTACGAGCAGTACTTC. The chain links TRBV2 to TRBJ2-7; no firm D call. Germline V lookup: CDR1 SNHLY, CDR2 FYNNEI. This CDR3 contains 18 residues. V lost 0 bases to trimming and J lost 0 bases, with 18 bases between them. The complete variable domain, with remaining parts taken from reference TRBV2 and TRBJ2-7, reads EPEVTQTPSHQVTQMGQEVILRCVPISNHLYFYWYRQILGQKVEFLVSFYNNEISEKSEIFDDQFSVERPDGSNFTLKIRSTKLEDSAMYFCASSEALGLGRDSYEQYFGPGTRLTVT.

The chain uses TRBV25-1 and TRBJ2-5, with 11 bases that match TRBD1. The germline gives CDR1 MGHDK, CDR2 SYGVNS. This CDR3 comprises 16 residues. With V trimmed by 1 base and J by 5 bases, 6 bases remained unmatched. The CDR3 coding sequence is TGTGCCAGCAGTGAATGGGACAGGGGGGCTTTCGAGACCCAGTACTTC. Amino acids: CASSEWDRGAFETQYF.

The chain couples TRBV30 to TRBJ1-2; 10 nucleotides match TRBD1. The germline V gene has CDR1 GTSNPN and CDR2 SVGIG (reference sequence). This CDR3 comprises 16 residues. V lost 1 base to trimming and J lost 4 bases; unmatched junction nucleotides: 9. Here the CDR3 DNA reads TGTGCCTGGAGTGGGGACAGGGGCCACCTCGGCTATGGCTACACCTTC. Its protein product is CAWSGDRGHLGYGYTF.

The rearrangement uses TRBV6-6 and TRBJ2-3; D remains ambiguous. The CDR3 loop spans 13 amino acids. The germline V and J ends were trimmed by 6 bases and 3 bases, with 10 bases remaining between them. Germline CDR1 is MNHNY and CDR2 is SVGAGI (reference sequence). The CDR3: CASSGTYTDTQYF. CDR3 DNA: TGTGCCAGCAGCGGCACTTATACAGATACGCAGTATTTT.

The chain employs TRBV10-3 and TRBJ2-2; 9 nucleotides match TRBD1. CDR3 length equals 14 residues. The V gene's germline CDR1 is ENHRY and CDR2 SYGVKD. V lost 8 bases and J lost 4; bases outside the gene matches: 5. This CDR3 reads CAISDRGSTGELFF. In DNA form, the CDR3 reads TGTGCCATCTCGGACAGGGGATCCACCGGGGAGCTGTTTTTT.

CDR3 nucleotides: TGTGCCAGCAGTGAATATGTGGGGGGTACGCAGTATTTT. Protein product: CASSEYVGGTQYF. V is TRBV25-1 and J is TRBJ2-3; D possibly corresponds to TRBD2 (6 bases). Trimming removed 0 bases at V and 8 bases at J, with 9 bases between. From germline, CDR1 is MGHDK and CDR2 SYGVNS. The CDR3 covers 13 residues.

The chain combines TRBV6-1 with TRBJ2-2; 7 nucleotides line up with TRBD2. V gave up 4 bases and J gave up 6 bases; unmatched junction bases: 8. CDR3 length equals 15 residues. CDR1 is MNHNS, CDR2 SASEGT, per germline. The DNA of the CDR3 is TGTGCCAGCAGTGTTTCGGCGGGAGAACCCGGGGAGCTGTTTTTT. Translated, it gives CASSVSAGEPGELFF.

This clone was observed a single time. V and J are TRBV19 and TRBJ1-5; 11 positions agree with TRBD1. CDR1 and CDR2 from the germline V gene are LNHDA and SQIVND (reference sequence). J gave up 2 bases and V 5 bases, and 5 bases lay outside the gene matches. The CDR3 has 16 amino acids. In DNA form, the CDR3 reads TGTGCCAGTAGTGCGTGGACAGGGGGCGGCAATCAGCCCCAGCATTTT. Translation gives CASSAWTGGGNQPQHF.

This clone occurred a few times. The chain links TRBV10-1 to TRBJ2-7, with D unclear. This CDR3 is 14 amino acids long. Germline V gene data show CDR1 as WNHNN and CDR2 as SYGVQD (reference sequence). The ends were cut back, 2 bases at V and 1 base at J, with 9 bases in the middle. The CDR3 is CASSETVPSYEQYF. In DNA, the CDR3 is TGCGCCAGCAGTGAGACAGTGCCGTCCTACGAGCAGTACTTC.

This chain's CDR3 is CASSLLADNEQFF. The CDR3, as DNA: TGCGCCAGCAGCTTGTTAGCGGACAATGAGCAGTTCTTC. This chain joins TRBV5-1 and TRBJ2-1, with a weak D call TRBD2 (6 bases). Trimming shortened V by 1 base and J by 5 bases, and 7 bases separated the two germline ends. Germline V gene data show CDR1 as SGHRS and CDR2 as YFSETQ. The CDR3 totals 13 residues.

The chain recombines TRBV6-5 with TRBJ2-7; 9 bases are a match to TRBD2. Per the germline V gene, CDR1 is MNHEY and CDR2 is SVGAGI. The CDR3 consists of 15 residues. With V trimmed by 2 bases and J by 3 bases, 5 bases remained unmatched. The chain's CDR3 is CASSYGISGSYEQYF. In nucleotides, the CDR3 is TGTGCCAGCAGTTACGGTATTAGCGGGAGCTACGAGCAGTACTTC.

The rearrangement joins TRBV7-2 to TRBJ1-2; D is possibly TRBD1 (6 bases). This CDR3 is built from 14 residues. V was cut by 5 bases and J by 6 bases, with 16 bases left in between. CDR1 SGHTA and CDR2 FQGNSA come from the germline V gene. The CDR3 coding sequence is TGTGCCAGCAGCCCGGAGGGGGGTAATCATGGCTACACCTTC. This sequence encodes CASSPEGGNHGYTF.

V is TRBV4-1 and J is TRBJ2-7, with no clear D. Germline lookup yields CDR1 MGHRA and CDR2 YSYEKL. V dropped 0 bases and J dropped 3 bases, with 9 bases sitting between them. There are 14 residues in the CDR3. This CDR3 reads CASSQDLIDYEQYF. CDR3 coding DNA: TGCGCCAGCAGCCAAGATTTAATCGACTACGAGCAGTACTTC.

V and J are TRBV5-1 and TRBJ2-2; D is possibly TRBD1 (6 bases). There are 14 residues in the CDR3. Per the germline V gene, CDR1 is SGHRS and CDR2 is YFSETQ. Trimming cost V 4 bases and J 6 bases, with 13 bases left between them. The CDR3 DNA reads TGCGCCAGCAGCAAGGACAGCTGGGCCGGGGAGCTGTTTTTT. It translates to CASSKDSWAGELFF.

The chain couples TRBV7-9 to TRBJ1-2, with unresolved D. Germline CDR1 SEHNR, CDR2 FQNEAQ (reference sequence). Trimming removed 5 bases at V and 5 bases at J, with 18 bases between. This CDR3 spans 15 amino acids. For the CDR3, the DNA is TGTGCCAGCAGCCCATCGCACGGATTTGGATATGGCTACACCTTC. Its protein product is CASSPSHGFGYGYTF.

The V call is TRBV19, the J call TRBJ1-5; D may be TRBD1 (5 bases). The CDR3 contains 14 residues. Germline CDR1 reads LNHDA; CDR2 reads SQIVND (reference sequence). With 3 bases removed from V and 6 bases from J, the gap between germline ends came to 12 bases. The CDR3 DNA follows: TGTGCCAGTAGTATGTCAGGGTTTCTTCAGCCCCAGCATTTT. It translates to CASSMSGFLQPQHF. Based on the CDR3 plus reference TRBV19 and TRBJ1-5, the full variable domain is DGGITQSPKYLFRKEGQNVTLSCEQNLNHDAMYWYRQDPGQGLRLIYYSQIVNDFQKGDIAEGYSVSREKKESFPLTVTSAQKNPTAFYLCASSMSGFLQPQHFGDGTRLSIL.

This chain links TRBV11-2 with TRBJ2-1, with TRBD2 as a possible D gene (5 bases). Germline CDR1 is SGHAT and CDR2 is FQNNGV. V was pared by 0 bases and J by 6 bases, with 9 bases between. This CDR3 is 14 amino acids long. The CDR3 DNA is TGTGCCAGCAGCTTAGATAGAGGGTTCAATGAGCAGTTCTTC. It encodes CASSLDRGFNEQFF.

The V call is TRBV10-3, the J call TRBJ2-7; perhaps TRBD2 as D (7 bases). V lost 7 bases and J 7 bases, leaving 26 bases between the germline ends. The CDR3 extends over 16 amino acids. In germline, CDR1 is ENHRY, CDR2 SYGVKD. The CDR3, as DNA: TGTGCCATCAATGGGGGGGGCGGCAGCCCAGGGGATGAGCAGTACTTC. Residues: CAINGGGGSPGDEQYF.

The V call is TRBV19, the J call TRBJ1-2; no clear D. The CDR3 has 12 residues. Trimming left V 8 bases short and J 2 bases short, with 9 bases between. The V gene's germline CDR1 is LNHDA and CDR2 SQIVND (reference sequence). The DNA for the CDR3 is TGTGCCAGTGACGGGGAAAACTATGGCTACACCTTC. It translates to CASDGENYGYTF.

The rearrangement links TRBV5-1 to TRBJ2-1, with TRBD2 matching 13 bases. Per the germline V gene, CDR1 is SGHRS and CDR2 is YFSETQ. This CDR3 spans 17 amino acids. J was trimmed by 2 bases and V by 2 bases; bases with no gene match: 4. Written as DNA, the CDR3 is TGCGCCAGCAGCTTCAGACTAGCGGGAGGCACCTACAATGAGCAGTTCTTC. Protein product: CASSFRLAGGTYNEQFF.

The CDR3 sequence: CASSPPQNEQFF. DNA for the CDR3: TGTGCCAGCAGCCCTCCTCAGAATGAGCAGTTCTTC. The rearrangement uses TRBV7-9 and TRBJ2-1; D unclear. The germline V and J ends were trimmed by 5 bases and 7 bases, with 9 bases remaining between them. CDR3 length equals 12 residues. Germline CDR1 SEHNR, CDR2 FQNEAQ (reference sequence).

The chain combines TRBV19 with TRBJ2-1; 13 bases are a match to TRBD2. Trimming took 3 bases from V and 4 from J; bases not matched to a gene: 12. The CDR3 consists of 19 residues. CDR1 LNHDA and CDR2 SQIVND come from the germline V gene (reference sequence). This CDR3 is CASSINGDRGLAGYNEQFF. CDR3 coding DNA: TGTGCCAGTAGTATCAATGGGGACAGGGGACTAGCGGGATACAATGAGCAGTTCTTC.

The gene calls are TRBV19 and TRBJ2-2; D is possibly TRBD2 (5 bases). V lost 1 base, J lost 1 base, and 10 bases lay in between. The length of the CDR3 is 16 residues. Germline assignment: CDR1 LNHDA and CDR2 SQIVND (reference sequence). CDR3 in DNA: TGTGCCAGTAGTATAGGAACGGGGTGGAACACCGGGGAGCTGTTTTTT. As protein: CASSIGTGWNTGELFF.

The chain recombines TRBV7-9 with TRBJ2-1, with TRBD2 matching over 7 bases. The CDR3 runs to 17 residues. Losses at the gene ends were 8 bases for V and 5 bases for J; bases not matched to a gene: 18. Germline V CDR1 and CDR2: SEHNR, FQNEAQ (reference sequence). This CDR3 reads CASRLAVRTRWDNEQFF. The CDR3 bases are TGTGCCAGCCGGCTAGCGGTGCGCACCCGTTGGGACAATGAGCAGTTCTTC.

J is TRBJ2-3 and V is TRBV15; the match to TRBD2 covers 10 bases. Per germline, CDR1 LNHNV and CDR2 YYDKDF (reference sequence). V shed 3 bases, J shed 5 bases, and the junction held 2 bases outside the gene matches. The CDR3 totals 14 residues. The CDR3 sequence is CATSSRLAGDTQYF. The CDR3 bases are TGTGCCACCAGCAGCCGACTAGCGGGAGATACGCAGTATTTT.

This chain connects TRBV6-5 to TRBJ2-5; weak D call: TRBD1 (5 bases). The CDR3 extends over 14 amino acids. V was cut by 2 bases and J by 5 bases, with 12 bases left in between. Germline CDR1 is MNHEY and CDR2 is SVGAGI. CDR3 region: CASSYTRVAETQYF. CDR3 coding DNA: TGTGCCAGCAGTTACACCAGGGTTGCTGAGACCCAGTACTTC.

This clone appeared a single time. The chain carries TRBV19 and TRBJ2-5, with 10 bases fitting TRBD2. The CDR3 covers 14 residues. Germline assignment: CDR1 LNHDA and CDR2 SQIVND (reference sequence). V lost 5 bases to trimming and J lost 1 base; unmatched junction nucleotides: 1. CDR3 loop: CASSRTSGQETQYF. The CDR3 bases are TGTGCCAGTAGTCGGACTAGCGGCCAAGAGACCCAGTACTTC.

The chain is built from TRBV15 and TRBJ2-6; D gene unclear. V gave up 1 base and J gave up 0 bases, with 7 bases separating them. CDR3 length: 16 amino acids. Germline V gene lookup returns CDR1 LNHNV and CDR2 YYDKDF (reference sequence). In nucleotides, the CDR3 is TGTGCCACCAGCAGAGTTGTGAGCTCTGGGGCCAACGTCCTGACTTTC. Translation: CATSRVVSSGANVLTF.

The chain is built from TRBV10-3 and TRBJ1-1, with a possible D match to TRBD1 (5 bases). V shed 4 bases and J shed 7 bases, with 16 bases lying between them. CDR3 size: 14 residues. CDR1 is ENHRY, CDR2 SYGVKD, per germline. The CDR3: CAISGTGAQGEAFF. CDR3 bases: TGTGCCATCAGTGGAACCGGGGCCCAGGGTGAAGCTTTCTTT.